This TCR beta chain was sequenced for a study of CD8 T cells in Susac syndrome. In blood CD8+ and CD4+ T cells, TCR beta underwent sequencing. Purification of the CD8+ and CD4+ T cells relied on negative isolation, and TEMRA cells underwent FACS enrichment. Reverse transcription of roughly 0.45 to 1 ug RNA used random hexamers. Across 54 Vbeta and 13 Jbeta, immunoSEQ multiplex PCR amplified TCR beta CDR3. TCRdb fed the immunoSEQ multiplex PCR reads into MiXCR, producing one record per CDR3 protein. The sample holds more than 250,000 distinct CDR3 sequences; just over 90% are singletons and the top ten take over 0.05%. Trimming took off 6 bases at V and 1 base at J, with 9 bases between the two ends. CDR1 and CDR2 from the germline V gene are SNHLY and FYNNEI. The CDR3 sequence is 13 residues long. This clonotype has only one observation.

The receptor's source is a human donor with multiple sclerosis. The sequenced sample was CD4+ T cells from PBMCs. J is TRBJ1-1 and V is TRBV2; D may be TRBD1 (5 bases). This chain's CDR3 is CASSQTENTEAFF. CDR3 sequence (DNA): TGTGCCAGCAGCCAGACAGAGAACACTGAAGCTTTCTTT.